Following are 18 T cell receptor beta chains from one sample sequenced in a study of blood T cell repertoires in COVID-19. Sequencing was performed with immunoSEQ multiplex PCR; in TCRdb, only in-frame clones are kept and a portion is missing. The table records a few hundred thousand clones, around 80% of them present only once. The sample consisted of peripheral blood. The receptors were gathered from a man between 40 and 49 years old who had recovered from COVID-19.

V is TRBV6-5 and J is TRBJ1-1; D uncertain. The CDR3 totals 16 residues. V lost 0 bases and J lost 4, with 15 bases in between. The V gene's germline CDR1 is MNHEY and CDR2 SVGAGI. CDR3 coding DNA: TGTGCCAGCAGTTACTCGGACTCCGGTGCCGTCACTGAAGCTTTCTTT. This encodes CASSYSDSGAVTEAFF.

The CDR3 here is CASAMTDNEQFF. The CDR3 DNA sequence: TGTGCCAGCGCGATGACAGACAATGAGCAGTTCTTC. The genes are TRBV18 and TRBJ2-1, with D maybe TRBD1 (5 bases). Per germline, CDR1 KGHSH and CDR2 LQKENI. The CDR3 sequence is 12 residues long. Trimming removed 8 bases at V and 5 bases at J, with 10 bases between. The full variable domain, with the rest looked up from reference TRBV18 and TRBJ2-1, is NAGVMQNPRHLVRRRGQEARLRCSPMKGHSHVYWYRQLPEEGLKFMVYLQKENIIDESGMPKERFSAEFPKEGPSILRIQQVVRGDSAAYFCASAMTDNEQFFGPGTRLTVL.

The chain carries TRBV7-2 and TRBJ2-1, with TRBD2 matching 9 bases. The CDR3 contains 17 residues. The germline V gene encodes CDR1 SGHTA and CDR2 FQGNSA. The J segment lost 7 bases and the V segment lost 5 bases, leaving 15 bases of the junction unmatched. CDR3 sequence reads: CASSLPRALAGKNEQFF. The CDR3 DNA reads TGTGCCAGCAGCCTTCCTAGGGCACTAGCGGGCAAAAATGAGCAGTTCTTC.

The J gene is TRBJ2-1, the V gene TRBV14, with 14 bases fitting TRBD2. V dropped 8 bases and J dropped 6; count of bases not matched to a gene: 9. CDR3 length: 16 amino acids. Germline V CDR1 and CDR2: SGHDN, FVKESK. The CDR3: CASAWTSGGSSNEQFF. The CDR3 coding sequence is TGTGCCAGCGCCTGGACTAGCGGGGGGAGTAGCAATGAGCAGTTCTTC. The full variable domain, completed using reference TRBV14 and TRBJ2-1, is EAGVTQFPSHSVIEKGQTVTLRCDPISGHDNLYWYRRVMGKEIKFLLHFVKESKQDESGMPNNRFLAERTGGTYSTLKVQPAELEDSGVYFCASAWTSGGSSNEQFFGPGTRLTVL.

The chain's CDR3 is CASSLEAGGMRTEAFF. The CDR3 nucleotides are TGCGCCAGCAGCTTGGAGGCAGGGGGCATGAGGACTGAAGCTTTCTTT. The chain is built from TRBV5-1 and TRBJ1-1; 8 bases map to TRBD1. Per germline, CDR1 SGHRS and CDR2 YFSETQ. V trimming: 0 bases; J trimming: 5 bases; junction bases outside the gene matches: 9. The CDR3 spans 16 residues.

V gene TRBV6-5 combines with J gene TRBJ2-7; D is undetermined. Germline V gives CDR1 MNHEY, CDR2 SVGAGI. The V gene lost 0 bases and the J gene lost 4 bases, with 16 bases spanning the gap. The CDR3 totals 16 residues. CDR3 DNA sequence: TGTGCCAGCAGTTACTCGATACTCCCTACCCGATACGAGCAGTACTTC. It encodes CASSYSILPTRYEQYF.

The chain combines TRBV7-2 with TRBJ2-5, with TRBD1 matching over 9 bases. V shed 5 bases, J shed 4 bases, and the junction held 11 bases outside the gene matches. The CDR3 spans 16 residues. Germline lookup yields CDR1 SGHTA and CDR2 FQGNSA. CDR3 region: CASSLRGTGSRETQYF. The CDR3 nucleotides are TGTGCCAGCAGCCTACGAGGGACAGGGTCTCGAGAGACCCAGTACTTC.

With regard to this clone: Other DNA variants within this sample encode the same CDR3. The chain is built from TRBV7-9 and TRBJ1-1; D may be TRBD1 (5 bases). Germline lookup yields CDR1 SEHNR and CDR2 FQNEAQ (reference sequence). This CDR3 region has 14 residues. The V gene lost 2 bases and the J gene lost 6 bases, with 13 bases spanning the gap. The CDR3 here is CASSLPRDFAEAFF. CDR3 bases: TGTGCCAGCAGCTTACCCCGGGACTTCGCTGAAGCTTTCTTT. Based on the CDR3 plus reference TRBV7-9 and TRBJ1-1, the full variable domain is DTGVSQNPRHKITKRGQNVTFRCDPISEHNRLYWYRQTLGQGPEFLTYFQNEAQLEKSRLLSDRFSAERPKGSFSTLEIQRTEQGDSAMYLCASSLPRDFAEAFFGQGTRLTVV.

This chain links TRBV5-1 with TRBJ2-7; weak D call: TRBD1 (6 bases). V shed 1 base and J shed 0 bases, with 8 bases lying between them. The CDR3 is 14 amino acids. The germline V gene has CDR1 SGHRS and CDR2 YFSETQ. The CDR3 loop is CASSLTGHSYEQYF. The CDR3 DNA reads TGCGCCAGCAGCTTGACAGGGCACTCCTACGAGCAGTACTTC.

The CDR3 nucleotides are TGTGCCAGCAGTTTTCCTAGGAGCACCATATATTTT. The encoded protein is CASSFPRSTIYF. The genes are TRBV12-3 or TRBV12-4 and TRBJ1-3, with D unresolved. V lost 3 bases and J 9 bases, leaving 9 bases between the germline ends. CDR3 length: 12 amino acids.

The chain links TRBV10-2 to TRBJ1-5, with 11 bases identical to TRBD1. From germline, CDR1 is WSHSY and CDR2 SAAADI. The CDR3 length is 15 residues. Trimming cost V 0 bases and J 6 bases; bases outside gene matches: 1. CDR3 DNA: TGCGCCAGCAGTGAGTCCGGGACAGGGGGTCAGCCCCAGCATTTT. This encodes CASSESGTGGQPQHF.

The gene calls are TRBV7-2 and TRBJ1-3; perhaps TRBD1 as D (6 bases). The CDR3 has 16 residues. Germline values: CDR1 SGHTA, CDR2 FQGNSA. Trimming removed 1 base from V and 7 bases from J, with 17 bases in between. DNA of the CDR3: TGTGCCAGCAGCTTAGACAACAGGGAGAAGAGGAACACCATATATTTT. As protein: CASSLDNREKRNTIYF. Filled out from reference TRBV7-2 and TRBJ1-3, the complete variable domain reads GAGVSQSPSNKVTEKGKDVELRCDPISGHTALYWYRQSLGQGLEFLIYFQGNSAPDKSGLPSDRFSAERTGGSVSTLTIQRTQQEDSAVYLCASSLDNREKRNTIYFGEGSWLTVV.

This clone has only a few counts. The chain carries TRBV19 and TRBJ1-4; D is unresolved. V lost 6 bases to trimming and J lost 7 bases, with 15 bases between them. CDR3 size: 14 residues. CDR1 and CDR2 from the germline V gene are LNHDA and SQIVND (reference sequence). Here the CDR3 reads CASRAVGVGEKLFF. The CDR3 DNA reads TGTGCCAGTAGAGCCGTCGGGGTTGGTGAAAAACTGTTTTTT.

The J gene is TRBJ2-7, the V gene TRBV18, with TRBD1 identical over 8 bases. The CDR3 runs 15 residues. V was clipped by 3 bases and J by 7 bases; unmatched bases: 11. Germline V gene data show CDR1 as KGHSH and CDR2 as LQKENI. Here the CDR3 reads CASSPLGQGAREQYF. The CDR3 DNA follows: TGTGCCAGCTCACCCTTGGGGCAGGGGGCGAGGGAGCAGTACTTC.

The CDR3 nucleotides read TGCGCCAGCAGCCAAGGGACAGGGGGCAATGAGCAGTTCTTC. This codes for CASSQGTGGNEQFF. The V gene is TRBV5-1, the J gene TRBJ2-1; 11 bases fit TRBD1. The CDR3 is 14 residues long. Trimming at V came to 4 bases and at J to 6 bases, leaving 3 bases not matched to a gene. Looked up from germline, CDR1 is SGHRS and CDR2 is YFSETQ.

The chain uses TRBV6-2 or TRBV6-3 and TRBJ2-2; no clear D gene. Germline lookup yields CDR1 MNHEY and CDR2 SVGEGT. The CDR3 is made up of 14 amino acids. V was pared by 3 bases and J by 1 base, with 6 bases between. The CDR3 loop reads CASSYGVNTGELFF. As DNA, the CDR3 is TGTGCCAGCAGTTATGGAGTGAACACCGGGGAGCTGTTTTTT.

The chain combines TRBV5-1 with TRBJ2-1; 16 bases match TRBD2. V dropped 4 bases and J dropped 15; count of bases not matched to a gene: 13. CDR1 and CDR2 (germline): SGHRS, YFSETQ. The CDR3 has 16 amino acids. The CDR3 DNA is TGCGCCAGCAGCAGGGACATCGGGACTAGCGGGAGGGAGGTGTTCTTC. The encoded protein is CASSRDIGTSGREVFF.

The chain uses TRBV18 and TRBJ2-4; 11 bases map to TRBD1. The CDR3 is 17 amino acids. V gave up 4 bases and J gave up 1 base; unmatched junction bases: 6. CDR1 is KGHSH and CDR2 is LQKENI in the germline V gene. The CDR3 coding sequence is TGTGCCAGCTCACAACCGGACAGGGGGCACGCCAAAAACATTCAGTACTTC. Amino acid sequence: CASSQPDRGHAKNIQYF.